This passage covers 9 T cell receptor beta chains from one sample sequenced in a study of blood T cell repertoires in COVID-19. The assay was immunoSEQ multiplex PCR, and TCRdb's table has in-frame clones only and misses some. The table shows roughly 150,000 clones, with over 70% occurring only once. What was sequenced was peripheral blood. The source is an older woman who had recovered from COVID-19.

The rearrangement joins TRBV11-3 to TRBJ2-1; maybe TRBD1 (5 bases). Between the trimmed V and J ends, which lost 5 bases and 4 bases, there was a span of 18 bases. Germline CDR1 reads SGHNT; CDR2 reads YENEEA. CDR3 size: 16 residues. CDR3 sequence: CASSPPTGGQYNEQFF. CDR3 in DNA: TGTGCCAGCAGCCCCCCAACTGGCGGACAATACAATGAGCAGTTCTTC.

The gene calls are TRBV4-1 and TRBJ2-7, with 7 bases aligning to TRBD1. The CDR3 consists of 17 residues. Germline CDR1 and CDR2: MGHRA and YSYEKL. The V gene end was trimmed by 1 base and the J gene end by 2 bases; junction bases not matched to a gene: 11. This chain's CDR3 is CASSQARPQTGTYEQYF. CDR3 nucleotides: TGCGCCAGCAGCCAAGCACGGCCCCAGACAGGGACCTACGAGCAGTACTTC.

Here the CDR3 reads CASTSSGQVDGYTF. DNA for the CDR3: TGTGCCAGCACCTCCTCGGGACAGGTCGATGGCTACACCTTC. The chain employs TRBV18 and TRBJ1-2, with 8 nucleotides matching TRBD1. The CDR3 spans 14 residues. Germline loops: CDR1 KGHSH, CDR2 LQKENI. The J segment lost 6 bases and the V segment lost 8 bases, leaving 11 bases of the junction unmatched.

The CDR3 DNA follows: TGTGCCTGGCAAGGGGCTAGCGGGGGCCAAGGTACGCAGTATTTT. Protein: CAWQGASGGQGTQYF. The chain has TRBV30 and TRBJ2-3; 10 positions match TRBD2. The ends lost 5 bases at V and 8 bases at J; junction bases unmatched: 13. Germline V gene data show CDR1 as GTSNPN and CDR2 as SVGIG (reference sequence). The CDR3 contains 15 residues.

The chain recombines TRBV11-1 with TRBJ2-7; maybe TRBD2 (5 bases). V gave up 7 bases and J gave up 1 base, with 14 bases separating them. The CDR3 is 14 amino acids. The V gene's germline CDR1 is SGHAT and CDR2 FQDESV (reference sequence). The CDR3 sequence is CASTPRVRSYEQYF. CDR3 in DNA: TGTGCCAGCACCCCGAGGGTGCGTTCCTACGAGCAGTACTTC.

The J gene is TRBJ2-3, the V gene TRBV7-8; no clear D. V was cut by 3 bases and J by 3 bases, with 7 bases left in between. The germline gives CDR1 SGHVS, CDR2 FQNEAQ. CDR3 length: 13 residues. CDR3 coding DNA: TGTGCCAGCAGCTTGAGTGTTACAGATACGCAGTATTTT. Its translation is CASSLSVTDTQYF.

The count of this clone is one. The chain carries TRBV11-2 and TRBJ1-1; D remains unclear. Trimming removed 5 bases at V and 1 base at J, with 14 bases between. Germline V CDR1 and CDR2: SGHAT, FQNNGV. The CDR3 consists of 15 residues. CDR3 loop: CASSDGRAGNTEAFF. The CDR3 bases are TGTGCCAGCAGCGACGGGAGGGCTGGGAACACTGAAGCTTTCTTT.

Here the CDR3 reads CASSPGLTSYEQYF. The CDR3 nucleotides read TGTGCCAGCTCACCGGGACTAACCTCGTACGAGCAGTACTTC. The chain carries TRBV18 and TRBJ2-7; 7 bases line up with TRBD2. The CDR3 runs 14 residues. V trimming: 3 bases; J trimming: 4 bases; junction bases outside the gene matches: 6. Germline V CDR1 and CDR2: KGHSH, LQKENI.

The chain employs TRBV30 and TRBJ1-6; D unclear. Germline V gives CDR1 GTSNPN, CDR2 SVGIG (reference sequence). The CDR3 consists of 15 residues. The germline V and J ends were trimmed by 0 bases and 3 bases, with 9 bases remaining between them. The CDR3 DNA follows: TGTGCCTGGAGTGTACGAGGCCTCTATAATTCACCCCTCCACTTT. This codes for CAWSVRGLYNSPLHF.